This entry concerns a single T cell receptor beta chain. This specimen comes from a study of blood T cells in healthy people across ages. V was cut by 5 bases and J by 4 bases, with 12 bases left in between. The CDR3 runs 13 residues. From germline, CDR1 is KGHSH and CDR2 LQKENI. Primers used in a second PCR of roughly 7 to 12 cycles were a sample-barcoded 5' primer and a J-beta primer mix. At least 2.5 million CDR3-containing paired-end reads were obtained per sample. TCRdb reprocessed the 5' RACE reads with MiXCR, giving one entry per CDR3 protein. The table shows 450,000 to 700,000 distinct CDR3 sequences, with 27% occurring only once. Healthy Caucasians from Russia aged about 6 to 100 served as donors.

The chain uses TRBV18 and TRBJ2-7, with TRBD1 as a possible D gene (5 bases). This sequence originates from a woman between 65 and 79 years old in good health. The sample consisted of blood. The CDR3 nucleotides are TGTGCCAGCTCAATGACAGAAGATTACGAGCAGTACTTC. This gives the protein CASSMTEDYEQYF. The whole variable domain, remainder taken from reference TRBV18 and TRBJ2-7, is NAGVMQNPRHLVRRRGQEARLRCSPMKGHSHVYWYRQLPEEGLKFMVYLQKENIIDESGMPKERFSAEFPKEGPSILRIQQVVRGDSAAYFCASSMTEDYEQYFGPGTRLTVT.